The next 27 T cell receptor beta chains were all read from a single sample in a study of graft-versus-host responses after intestinal transplantation. Clones were read by immunoSEQ multiplex PCR, and TCRdb kept only the in-frame ones, dropping some. In the table there are over 80,000 clones, more than 70% of which are singletons. Sequenced material: PBMCs, taken 255 days after intestinal transplant. Source of these receptors: a human patient who received an intestinal transplant, so some T cells may come from the graft donor.

CDR3 coding DNA: TGTGCCAGCCAGGGGCGGGTAAACCAAGAGACCCAGTACTTC. Translation gives CASQGRVNQETQYF. V and J are TRBV2 and TRBJ2-5, with D possibly TRBD1 on 6 matching bases. Deletions cut 8 bases from V and 0 bases from J, with 13 bases between. The germline CDR1 and CDR2 sequences are SNHLY and FYNNEI. The CDR3 consists of 14 residues.

The sample holds a few counts of this clone. The V and J genes are TRBV27 and TRBJ2-7; D call uncertain. CDR3 length equals 9 residues. Trimming removed 7 bases at V and 2 bases at J, with 0 bases between. Per germline, CDR1 MNHEY and CDR2 SMNVEV (reference sequence). CDR3 in DNA: TGTGCCAGCACCTACGAGCAGTACTTC. It codes for CASTYEQYF.

V and J are TRBV5-4 and TRBJ1-3, with D maybe TRBD1 (6 bases). Trimming pared 0 bases from V and 0 bases from J, leaving 13 bases between. The V gene's germline CDR1 is SGHNT and CDR2 YYREEE (reference sequence). This CDR3 has 17 residues. CDR3 bases: TGTGCCAGCAGCTTGGCCGGGGGCCCACCCTCTGGAAACACCATATATTTT. The encoded protein is CASSLAGGPPSGNTIYF.

In DNA form, the CDR3 reads TGTGCCAGCAGCTTGTTACGGGGGGACCCCTCCCCAGGGGATACGCAGTATTTT. Protein sequence: CASSLLRGDPSPGDTQYF. The V gene is TRBV5-6, the J gene TRBJ2-3, with 7 bases aligning to TRBD2. Germline CDR1 is SGHDT and CDR2 is YYEEEE. V lost 1 base, J lost 6 bases, and 17 bases stayed unmatched. The CDR3 loop spans 18 amino acids.

This clone was counted a single time. The rearrangement joins TRBV2 to TRBJ1-5, with D unresolved. Germline V gene data show CDR1 as SNHLY and CDR2 as FYNNEI. This CDR3 has 13 residues. V was cut by 11 bases and J by 0 bases, with 11 bases left in between. The CDR3 DNA reads TGTGCCGGGAGTCATGATAGCAATCAGCCCCAGCATTTT. It translates to CAGSHDSNQPQHF.

The chain uses TRBV10-2 and TRBJ1-2; 7 bases line up with TRBD1. V shed 5 bases and J 7 bases; nucleotides not matched to a gene: 4. CDR3 length: 12 residues. Germline V gene lookup returns CDR1 WSHSY and CDR2 SAAADI. The CDR3 here is CASSTGEGGYTF. As DNA, the CDR3 is TGCGCCAGCAGTACAGGGGAAGGTGGCTACACCTTC.

The chain employs TRBV13 and TRBJ2-3, with no clear D. The CDR3 is made up of 12 amino acids. Germline CDR1 is PRHDT and CDR2 is FYEKMQ (reference sequence). The V gene lost 4 bases and the J gene lost 5 bases, with 7 bases spanning the gap. This CDR3 is CASSSWVDTQYF. The DNA of the CDR3 is TGTGCCAGCAGCTCTTGGGTAGATACGCAGTATTTT.

In DNA form, the CDR3 reads TGTGCCAGCAGTTTGGTGGCGCGGGCCTACAATGAGCAGTTCTTC. Translation gives CASSLVARAYNEQFF. V is TRBV27 and J is TRBJ2-1, with a weak D call TRBD2 (5 bases). Germline CDR1 and CDR2: MNHEY and SMNVEV (reference sequence). The CDR3 is 15 residues long. V lost 3 bases and J lost 2, with 11 bases in between.

The chain combines TRBV11-3 with TRBJ2-7; D is undetermined. The V end was cut by 1 base, the J end by 4 bases, with 8 bases between. The CDR3 consists of 13 residues. Germline values: CDR1 SGHNT, CDR2 YENEEA. This CDR3 reads CASSLARDYEQYF. The CDR3 DNA is TGTGCCAGCAGCTTAGCAAGGGATTACGAGCAGTACTTC.

This chain joins TRBV27 and TRBJ2-1, with 10 bases that match TRBD1. This CDR3 region has 18 residues. Germline V gene sequence: CDR1 MNHEY, CDR2 SMNVEV (reference sequence). V gave up 5 bases and J gave up 7 bases; unmatched junction bases: 17. The CDR3 sequence: CASSSTPRDRGLWNEQFF. CDR3 DNA: TGTGCCAGCAGTAGCACCCCCCGGGACAGGGGTTTATGGAATGAGCAGTTCTTC.

The chain is built from TRBV5-6 and TRBJ1-1, with D perhaps TRBD1 (6 bases). Germline CDR1 is SGHDT and CDR2 is YYEEEE. V was cut by 6 bases and J by 2 bases, with 14 bases left in between. CDR3 length: 14 amino acids. The CDR3 nucleotides read TGTGCCAGCAACATCGCGACAGGCAACACTGAAGCTTTCTTT. Its translation: CASNIATGNTEAFF. The full variable domain, in which reference TRBV5-6 and TRBJ1-1 provide the parts outside the CDR3, is DAGVTQSPTHLIKTRGQQVTLRCSPKSGHDTVSWYQQALGQGPQFIFQYYEEEERQRGNFPDRFSGHQFPNYSSELNVNALLLGDSALYLCASNIATGNTEAFFGQGTRLTVV.

CDR3 nucleotide sequence: TGTGCCAGCAGCCAAGGAGGGACAGGGTCGGATTCACCCCTCCACTTT. Translation: CASSQGGTGSDSPLHF. The rearrangement uses TRBV14 and TRBJ1-6; 9 positions match TRBD1. J lost 8 bases, V lost 1 base, and 6 bases had no gene match. Germline CDR1 reads SGHDN; CDR2 reads FVKESK. The CDR3 is 16 residues long.

The V gene is TRBV4-1, the J gene TRBJ1-1, with 11 bases fitting TRBD1. This CDR3 is built from 18 residues. CDR1 and CDR2 from the germline V gene are MGHRA and YSYEKL. The junction had 6 bases not matched to a gene; V was cut back by 0 bases and J by 0 bases. The CDR3 DNA sequence: TGCGCCAGCAGCCAAGAAGGGGGGACAGGGGGAATGAACACTGAAGCTTTCTTT. As protein: CASSQEGGTGGMNTEAFF.

The V call is TRBV7-9, the J call TRBJ1-1; 7 nucleotides line up with TRBD1. The CDR3 length is 15 residues. Germline CDR1 reads SEHNR; CDR2 reads FQNEAQ (reference sequence). The J segment lost 10 bases and the V segment lost 5 bases, leaving 16 bases of the junction unmatched. CDR3: CASSATRTGPGGAFF. CDR3 nucleotide sequence: TGTGCCAGCAGCGCCACCCGCACAGGCCCAGGGGGAGCTTTCTTT.

This chain joins TRBV6-5 and TRBJ2-5; D possibly uses TRBD1 or TRBD2 (6 bases each). The J call is in doubt because the DNA end fits TRBJ2-7 better. Per germline, CDR1 MNHEY and CDR2 SVGAGI. The CDR3 spans 12 residues. The CDR3 loop is CASWGASYEQYF. As DNA, the CDR3 is TGTGCCAGTTGGGGGGCGTCCTACGAGCAGTACTTC.

This clone was recorded a few times. The chain uses TRBV6-1 and TRBJ1-1, with D perhaps matching TRBD1 (6 bases). Germline lookup yields CDR1 MNHNS and CDR2 SASEGT. With 5 bases removed from V and 5 bases from J, the gap between germline ends came to 12 bases. The CDR3 runs 13 residues. CDR3 amino acids: CASSQRTVTEAFF. Here the CDR3 DNA reads TGTGCCAGCAGTCAACGGACAGTAACTGAAGCTTTCTTT.

This chain connects TRBV27 to TRBJ1-4; TRBD1 is a possible D gene (6 bases). The CDR3 loop spans 16 amino acids. The V gene lost 9 bases and the J gene lost 7 bases, with 24 bases spanning the gap. CDR1 is MNHEY, CDR2 SMNVEV, per germline (reference sequence). The CDR3 spells CASIEGGGEEGEKLFF. The CDR3 region has the DNA TGTGCCAGTATCGAGGGAGGGGGAGAGGAGGGTGAAAAACTGTTTTTT. Based on the CDR3 plus reference TRBV27 and TRBJ1-4, the full variable domain is EAQVTQNPRYLITVTGKKLTVTCSQNMNHEYMSWYRQDPGLGLRQIYYSMNVEVTDKGDVPEGYKVSRKEKRNFPLILESPSPNQTSLYFCASIEGGGEEGEKLFFGSGTQLSVL.

This chain connects TRBV6-5 to TRBJ2-1; D might be TRBD1 (7 bases). The CDR3 has 14 residues. Trimming took off 4 bases at V and 7 bases at J, with 14 bases between the two ends. Germline loops: CDR1 MNHEY, CDR2 SVGAGI. The CDR3 DNA reads TGTGCCAGCAGTTTCGGACAGGAGGGGAATGAGCAGTTCTTC. Translated: CASSFGQEGNEQFF.

This chain links TRBV7-9 with TRBJ2-3; tentatively, D is TRBD2 (5 bases). The ends were cut back, 0 bases at V and 6 bases at J, with 13 bases in the middle. Germline values: CDR1 SEHNR, CDR2 FQNEAQ (reference sequence). This CDR3 is 15 amino acids long. CDR3 coding DNA: TGTGCCAGCAGCTTAGCTCGCGGGCTCAGGGATACGCAGTATTTT. Its translation: CASSLARGLRDTQYF.

The CDR3 reads CASSLGDYEQYV. In nucleotides, the CDR3 is TGTGCCAGCAGCCTGGGGGATTACGAGCAGTACGTC. The gene calls are TRBV5-6 and TRBJ2-7; possibly TRBD1 or TRBD2 for D (5 bases each). Per the germline V gene, CDR1 is SGHDT and CDR2 is YYEEEE. The CDR3 runs 12 residues. Trimming stripped 4 bases from V and 4 bases from J, with 9 bases between.

This clone has only one observation. The chain is built from TRBV9 and TRBJ2-3; 9 nucleotides agree with TRBD1. The germline V gene has CDR1 SGDLS and CDR2 YYNGEE. The CDR3 totals 14 residues. Trimming at V came to 4 bases and at J to 4 bases, leaving 4 bases not matched to a gene. The CDR3 sequence: CASSTRQGADTQYF. CDR3 DNA: TGTGCCAGCAGCACACGACAGGGGGCAGATACGCAGTATTTT.

This sequence joins TRBV4-2 and TRBJ2-5; no clear D. The ends were cut back, 0 bases at V and 3 bases at J, with 2 bases in the middle. Germline loops: CDR1 LGHNA, CDR2 YNFKEQ. The CDR3 runs 12 residues. CDR3 sequence (DNA): TGTGCCAGCAGCCAAGATAAAGAGACCCAGTACTTC. It specifies CASSQDKETQYF.

V and J are TRBV6-6 and TRBJ1-1, with a possible D match to TRBD1 (5 bases). V was clipped by 2 bases and J by 6 bases, with 13 bases between them. Germline V lookup: CDR1 MNHNY, CDR2 SVGAGI (reference sequence). This CDR3 is 14 amino acids long. CDR3 nucleotides: TGTGCCAGCAGTTACCCCGCCCAGGGCGCTGAAGCTTTCTTT. Amino acids: CASSYPAQGAEAFF.

The rearrangement joins TRBV6-6 to TRBJ1-3, with D uncertain. This CDR3 contains 13 residues. Germline CDR1 and CDR2: MNHNY and SVGAGI (reference sequence). The V and J ends lost 2 bases and 2 bases respectively, with 4 bases between them. The CDR3 DNA follows: TGTGCCAGCAGTTACGGGGCTGGAAACACCATATATTTT. Translation: CASSYGAGNTIYF.

The chain joins TRBV7-2 to TRBJ2-7; no clear D. CDR3 length: 14 residues. V was trimmed by 1 base and J by 2 bases, leaving 9 bases between them. Germline V lookup: CDR1 SGHTA, CDR2 FQGNSA. The CDR3 is CASSLGAEPYEQYV. The CDR3 nucleotides are TGTGCCAGCAGCTTAGGGGCGGAACCCTACGAGCAGTACGTC.

V usage is TRBV6-4 and J usage is TRBJ2-2, with 14 bases matching TRBD2. Germline V CDR1 and CDR2: MRHNA, SNTAGT. Losses at the gene ends were 0 bases for V and 7 bases for J; bases not matched to a gene: 1. There are 16 residues in the CDR3. The CDR3 spells CASSDSGLAGGGELFF. As DNA, the CDR3 is TGTGCCAGCAGTGACTCCGGACTAGCGGGAGGCGGGGAGCTGTTTTTT.

This clone was counted only a few times. The gene calls are TRBV28 and TRBJ1-2; 8 bases fit TRBD1. After removal of 6 bases from V and 4 bases from J, the junction contained 7 bases not matched to a gene. The CDR3 has 14 amino acids. CDR1 and CDR2 from the germline V gene are MDHEN and SYDVKM. The CDR3 sequence: CASSSGQGVYGYTF. DNA of the CDR3: TGTGCCAGCAGCTCCGGACAGGGCGTCTATGGCTACACCTTC.